This T cell receptor (beta chain) was sequenced in a study of beta chain features in type 1 diabetes. Across the study: Patients and healthy donors were similar in age, gender and cell yields.

General study points: People with Type 1 diabetes carried modestly yet significantly shorter TCRB CDR3s in all four CD4+ subsets. PCR might favor shorter templates, equally in patients and controls.

Every bit of the isolated RNA underwent reverse transcription, so sequencing read expressed TCRB transcripts. TCRdb keeps only in-frame clones here, not all; method: immunoSEQ multiplex PCR. The top ten hold roughly 0.089% of the sample, which has approximately 160,000 clones, roughly 63% seen once. J lost 6 bases, V lost 0 bases, and 1 base had no gene match. The germline gives CDR1 GTSNPN, CDR2 SVGIG (reference sequence). The CDR3 has 13 residues. Using CD45RO/CCR7/CD25/CD127/CD95/CD27, CD4+ naive, central memory, regulatory and stem cell-like memory cells were sorted. Of note for this clone: The antigen remains undetermined.

This chain joins TRBV30 and TRBJ2-3, with 9 bases aligning to TRBD2. The sequence came from a man between 25 and 39 years old with type 1 diabetes. Sequencing was carried out using naive CD4+ T cells from blood. CDR3 amino acids: CAWSVTSGDTQYF. The CDR3 nucleotides read TGTGCCTGGAGTGTAACTAGCGGGGATACGCAGTATTTT.